This TCR beta chain was identified during a study of blood T cells in healthy people across ages. The V end lost 6 bases, the J end lost 2 bases, and 11 bases lay between the germline ends. This CDR3 is 15 amino acids long. A note on this clonotype: Its antigen is currently unknown.

General observations from the study: A roughly linear age-dependent decrease characterized TCR beta diversity per million T cells. Any changes in expanded clonotypes were possibly confounded, as donor CMV status remained unknown.

A sample-barcoded 5' primer and a J-beta primer mix were used in a second PCR of roughly 6 to 12 cycles. A 12-random-nucleotide template-switch adaptor tagged each cDNA molecule. Paired-end reads containing CDR3 totaled no fewer than 2.5 million for each sample. TCRdb reanalysed the 5' RACE reads using MiXCR and keeps one entry per CDR3 protein. The sample has about 830,000 distinct CDR3 sequences; around 62% are singletons. The V call is TRBV12-3 or TRBV12-4, the J call TRBJ2-6; possibly TRBD1 for D (5 bases). The sample taken for sequencing was blood. The sequence came from a man aged 25-40 years in good health. The CDR3, as DNA: TGTGCCAGCAGATATAAGACAGCTGGGGCCAACGTCCTGACTTTC. Its translation: CASRYKTAGANVLTF.